One and the same sample provided the 18 T cell receptor beta chains below, sequenced in a study of OX40 agonist ivuxolimab in advanced cancers. The table came from immunoSEQ multiplex PCR; TCRdb's copy has only in-frame clones and leaves some out. The sample has approximately 25,000 clones; approximately 80% are singletons. The sample in question was CD4+ or CD8+ T cells sorted from blood, obtained in a trial of the OX40 agonist ivuxolimab. The origin of the receptors is an adult with an advanced solid tumor such as melanoma, head and neck, liver or kidney cancer.

The CDR3 region is CASSVGGQGASVIDTQYF. The CDR3 region has the DNA TGTGCCAGCAGCGTAGGGGGACAGGGGGCCTCAGTTATTGATACGCAGTATTTT. The gene calls are TRBV9 and TRBJ2-3; 12 bases line up with TRBD1. This CDR3 comprises 18 residues. The junction had 11 bases not matched to a gene; V was cut back by 0 bases and J by 6 bases. The germline V gene has CDR1 SGDLS and CDR2 YYNGEE. Based on the CDR3 plus reference TRBV9 and TRBJ2-3, the full variable domain is DSGVTQTPKHLITATGQRVTLRCSPRSGDLSVYWYQQSLDQGLQFLIQYYNGEERAKGNILERFSAQQFPDLHSELNLSSLELGDSALYFCASSVGGQGASVIDTQYFGPGTRLTVL.

The gene calls are TRBV6-6 and TRBJ2-5, with D perhaps given as TRBD1 or TRBD2 (5 bases each). The CDR3 runs to 15 residues. CDR1 is MNHNY, CDR2 SVGAGI, per germline (reference sequence). Deletions cut 5 bases from V and 5 bases from J, with 18 bases between. CDR3 protein: CASSGRRGAQETQYF. DNA for the CDR3: TGTGCCAGCAGTGGCCGTAGAGGGGCCCAGGAGACCCAGTACTTC.

V is TRBV5-4 and J is TRBJ1-1; the D gene is possibly TRBD1 (6 bases). The CDR3 extends over 14 amino acids. V shed 5 bases and J shed 1 base, with 12 bases lying between them. Germline values: CDR1 SGHNT, CDR2 YYREEE (reference sequence). The CDR3 nucleotides are TGTGCCAGCAGTAAAGGACAGTCGAACACTGAAGCTTTCTTT. It is translated as CASSKGQSNTEAFF. The full variable domain, rest sourced from reference TRBV5-4 and TRBJ1-1, is ETGVTQSPTHLIKTRGQQVTLRCSSQSGHNTVSWYQQALGQGPQFIFQYYREEENGRGNFPPRFSGLQFPNYSSELNVNALELDDSALYLCASSKGQSNTEAFFGQGTRLTVV.

In this sample, this clone turned up once. The chain couples TRBV10-3 to TRBJ1-5; weak D call: TRBD1 (5 bases). The germline V gene encodes CDR1 ENHRY and CDR2 SYGVKD. With 0 bases removed from V and 9 bases from J, the gap between germline ends came to 12 bases. There are 14 residues in the CDR3. In DNA, the CDR3 is TGTGCCATCAGTGAGTCATCGGGGGATTTGCCCCAGCATTTT. It encodes CAISESSGDLPQHF.

This clone occurred once. The V and J genes are TRBV7-8 and TRBJ2-7; a possible D gene is TRBD2 (6 bases). V shed 3 bases and J shed 2 bases, with 17 bases lying between them. The CDR3 loop spans 16 amino acids. Germline CDR1 SGHVS, CDR2 FQNEAQ. CDR3 nucleotides: TGTGCCAGCAGCTTTGGAGGGTGGGACTCACCCTACGAGCAGTACTTC. Translation: CASSFGGWDSPYEQYF.

The table lists this clone with a count of one. CDR3 nucleotide sequence: TGTGCCAGCAGTGTGGTATCCACAGATACGCAGTATTTT. Amino acids: CASSVVSTDTQYF. The V call is TRBV2, the J call TRBJ2-3; D is undetermined. Germline CDR1 and CDR2: SNHLY and FYNNEI. This CDR3 comprises 13 residues. Trimming took 4 bases from V and 2 from J, leaving 7 bases between them. Drawing the rest from reference TRBV2 and TRBJ2-3, the complete variable domain is EPEVTQTPSHQVTQMGQEVILRCVPISNHLYFYWYRQILGQKVEFLVSFYNNEISEKSEIFDDQFSVERPDGSNFTLKIRSTKLEDSAMYFCASSVVSTDTQYFGPGTRLTVL.

The chain recombines TRBV4-1 with TRBJ1-4; unclear D gene. CDR3 size: 14 residues. Trimming cost V 7 bases and J 8 bases, with 17 bases left between them. The germline CDR1 and CDR2 sequences are MGHRA and YSYEKL. The CDR3 DNA is TGCGCCAGCACTTTTCGGACCATGGAGGAAAAACTGTTTTTT. Translated: CASTFRTMEEKLFF.

This chain connects TRBV30 to TRBJ1-2; D gene unclear. Germline-derived CDR1 and CDR2 are GTSNPN and SVGIG (reference sequence). Trimming cost V 3 bases and J 6 bases, with 14 bases left between them. The CDR3 sequence is 13 residues long. CDR3 in DNA: TGTGCCTGGAGCCCGACCGGGCTTGATGGCTACACCTTC. Translating it yields CAWSPTGLDGYTF.

In its sample, this clone was seen a few times. This sequence joins TRBV4-1 and TRBJ1-6, with 7 bases matching TRBD1. The V and J ends lost 1 base and 6 bases, in that order; junction bases with no gene match: 3. This CDR3 has 15 residues. Looked up from germline, CDR1 is MGHRA and CDR2 is YSYEKL. The CDR3 nucleotides are TGCGCCAGCAGCCAAGGACAGGGTGGTAATTCACCCCTCCACTTT. Translated, it gives CASSQGQGGNSPLHF.

The V call is TRBV7-9, the J call TRBJ2-7; D is ambiguous. Looked up from germline, CDR1 is SEHNR and CDR2 is FQNEAQ (reference sequence). This CDR3 has 12 residues. Trimming cost V 5 bases and J 4 bases, with 9 bases left between them. The CDR3 DNA reads as TGTGCCAGCAGCAACGCCGTTTACGAGCAGTACTTC. This encodes CASSNAVYEQYF.

In this sample, this clone turned up once. The gene calls are TRBV11-3 and TRBJ2-3; 9 nucleotides line up with TRBD2. Losses at the gene ends were 1 base for V and 6 bases for J; bases not matched to a gene: 11. CDR3 size: 17 residues. The germline V gene encodes CDR1 SGHNT and CDR2 YENEEA. The CDR3 sequence is CASSLGAGGPETDTQYF. CDR3 DNA: TGTGCCAGCAGCTTAGGGGCGGGGGGGCCAGAGACCGATACGCAGTATTTT.

The chain carries TRBV29-1 and TRBJ2-7, with D possibly TRBD1 on 6 matching bases. This CDR3 spans 15 amino acids. Looked up from germline, CDR1 is SQVTM and CDR2 is ANQGSEA. Trimming removed 5 bases at V and 5 bases at J, with 22 bases between. The CDR3 coding sequence is TGCAGCGTTTCCCGGTTAGCGATGGGGGCCCACGAGCAGTACTTC. As protein: CSVSRLAMGAHEQYF.

This chain connects TRBV11-3 to TRBJ2-1; 10 bases fit TRBD1. This CDR3 contains 15 residues. Germline CDR1 is SGHNT and CDR2 is YENEEA. V lost 0 bases, J lost 8 bases, and 4 bases stayed unmatched. In DNA, the CDR3 is TGTGCCAGCAGCTTAGATAGGACAGGGGGATATGAGCAGTTCTTC. This encodes CASSLDRTGGYEQFF.

This clone ranks as medium-sized (0.01 to 0.1%). The CDR3 loop is CASSRDRGPNYNEQFF. In nucleotides, the CDR3 is TGTGCCAGCAGCAGGGACAGGGGGCCGAACTACAATGAGCAGTTCTTC. This chain uses TRBV21-1 with TRBJ2-1; the table assigns TRBD1, which was not confirmed against the DNA. TRBV21-1 is classified as a pseudogene. The CDR3 has 16 amino acids.

This clone is categorized as medium-sized (0.01 to 0.1%). This sequence joins TRBV11-2 and TRBJ2-1; D possibly corresponds to TRBD1 (6 bases). V lost 1 base, J lost 4 bases, and 8 bases lay in between. Germline CDR1 reads SGHAT; CDR2 reads FQNNGV. This CDR3 spans 14 amino acids. This CDR3 is CASSLAGVYNEQFF. Here the CDR3 DNA reads TGTGCCAGCAGCTTAGCAGGGGTTTACAATGAGCAGTTCTTC.

The gene calls are TRBV5-1 and TRBJ2-7; D is uncertain. Trimming took 0 bases from V and 1 from J, leaving 11 bases between them. This CDR3 is built from 15 residues. CDR1 SGHRS and CDR2 YFSETQ come from the germline V gene. This CDR3 is CASSLGPIGSYEQYF. CDR3 bases: TGCGCCAGCAGCTTGGGACCGATCGGGTCCTACGAGCAGTACTTC.

The chain joins TRBV4-1 to TRBJ2-5; D uncertain. V was clipped by 0 bases and J by 5 bases, with 19 bases between them. This CDR3 spans 17 amino acids. Germline V gene lookup returns CDR1 MGHRA and CDR2 YSYEKL. The CDR3 region is CASSQDMGNWRNETQYF. CDR3 nucleotides: TGCGCCAGCAGCCAAGATATGGGAAATTGGAGAAATGAGACCCAGTACTTC.

The V call is TRBV23-1, the J call TRBJ2-3; 10 bases fit TRBD2. TRBV23-1 is treated as an ORF (open reading frame) with a function not yet certain. The length of the CDR3 is 20 residues. Trimming at V came to 0 bases and at J to 0 bases, leaving 12 bases not matched to a gene. The chain's CDR3 is CASSQSPPLLAGLSTDTQYF. CDR3 coding DNA: TGCGCCAGCAGTCAATCTCCCCCTCTACTAGCGGGGCTTAGCACAGATACGCAGTATTTT.